These T cell receptor beta chains were read from a single sample in a study of regulatory T cells in long-lasting Graves disease. TCRdb re-called the multiplex PCR reads through MiXCR, storing one row per CDR3 protein. Here the sample spans 450,000 or so distinct CDR3 sequences, roughly 22% being singletons. The sequencing here drew on peripheral blood mononuclear cells (PBMCs), taken when the disease was refractory, from a patient treated with antithyroid drugs. The receptors shown here come from a female donor with Graves disease. Both conserved end residues are part of each CDR3. D genes are given only for firm matches. Where a row states a size, it is once, few, many or the class of an expanded clone; other rows omit it.

j_gene | d_gene | abundance | v_gene | CDR3aa | CDR3nt
TRBJ1-1 | - | many | TRBV29-1 | CSVGVSMNTEAFF | TGCAGCGTTGGGGTGTCCATGAACACTGAAGCTTTCTTT
TRBJ1-4 | - | many | TRBV5-5 | CASSLAPSFQKLFF | TGTGCCAGCAGCTTGGCGCCTTCTTTCCAGAAACTGTTTTTT
TRBJ2-7 | - | few | TRBV5-1 | CASSLYRGILSYEQYF | TGCGCCAGCAGCTTGTATCGAGGCATCCTATCCTACGAGCAGTACTTC
TRBJ1-5 | TRBD1 | many | TRBV28 | CASSVQGTFGNQPQHF | TGTGCCAGCAGTGTACAGGGGACATTTGGCAATCAGCCCCAGCATTTT
TRBJ2-5 | - | - | TRBV20-1 | CSARKEYQETQYF | TGCAGTGCTCGAAAAGAGTACCAAGAGACCCAGTACTTC
TRBJ1-6 | TRBD1 | few | TRBV30 | CAWAGTGDTPLHF | TGTGCCTGGGCCGGGACAGGCGACACACCCCTCCACTTT
TRBJ1-3 | - | - | TRBV30 | CAWTGGGGYTIYF | TGTGCCTGGACCGGCGGGGGGGGCTACACCATATATTTT
TRBJ2-5 | TRBD2 | many | TRBV3-1 | CASSQGLAGAETQYF | TGTGCCAGCAGCCAAGGGCTAGCGGGAGCTGAGACCCAGTACTTC
TRBJ1-6 | - | once | TRBV6-4 | CASTPGSYNSPLHF | TGTGCCAGCACACCGGGTTCCTATAATTCACCCCTCCACTTT
TRBJ2-5 | TRBD1 | many | TRBV12-3/TRBV12-4 | CATRQGEYQETQYF | TGTGCCACCAGACAGGGGGAGTACCAAGAGACCCAGTACTTC
TRBJ1-4 | - | many | TRBV6-1 | CASSEGGGTNEKLFF | TGTGCCAGCAGTGAAGGTGGGGGAACTAATGAAAAACTGTTTTTT
TRBJ1-2 | TRBD1 | few | TRBV30 | CACRPGLGQGARGYTF | TGTGCCTGCCGACCTGGTCTGGGACAGGGGGCGCGTGGCTACACCTTC
TRBJ2-7 | - | few | TRBV6-5 | CASSYGDTAYEQYF | TGTGCCAGCAGTTACGGGGACACAGCCTACGAGCAGTACTTC
TRBJ2-7 | - | many | TRBV28 | CASGETYEQYF | TGTGCCAGCGGGGAAACCTACGAGCAGTACTTC
TRBJ2-2 | TRBD2 | few | TRBV12-3/TRBV12-4 | CASSIQGTGLAGVTGELFF | TGTGCCAGCAGTATACAGGGAACCGGACTAGCGGGAGTTACCGGGGAGCTGTTTTTT
TRBJ2-7 | - | - | TRBV7-2 | CASSLVSGIHSYEQYF | TGTGCCAGCAGCTTAGTGTCCGGTATCCATTCCTACGAGCAGTACTTC
TRBJ1-1 | - | - | TRBV19 | CASSIAGIVPFF | TGTGCCAGTAGTATAGCCGGAATTGTACCTTTCTTT
TRBJ1-2 | TRBD1 | many | TRBV2 | CASSRGQGAPNYGYTF | TGTGCCAGCAGCCGAGGACAGGGGGCTCCAAACTATGGCTACACCTTC
TRBJ2-7 | - | many | TRBV27 | CASRGRRSFYEQYF | TGTGCCAGCAGGGGACGCAGGAGCTTCTACGAGCAGTACTTC
TRBJ2-4 | TRBD2 | - | TRBV11-2 | CASSFMTGGVNIQYF | TGTGCCAGCAGCTTCATGACGGGGGGTGTCAACATTCAGTACTTC
TRBJ2-7 | - | many | TRBV20-1 | CSAPHRGFHEQYF | TGCAGTGCCCCCCATAGGGGCTTCCACGAGCAGTACTTC
TRBJ2-1 | - | - | TRBV6-2/TRBV6-3 | CASSPSVPFSNYNGQFF | TGTGCCAGCAGTCCTAGCGTCCCTTTCTCGAATTACAATGGGCAGTTCTTC
TRBJ2-1 | - | - | TRBV7-3 | CASSPRGFSYNEQFF | TGTGCCAGCAGTCCTCGGGGGTTTTCCTACAATGAGCAGTTCTTC
TRBJ2-7 | - | many | TRBV7-2 | CASSPREQGSYEQYF | TGTGCCAGCAGCCCAAGGGAACAGGGTTCGTACGAGCAGTACTTC
TRBJ2-7 | - | many | TRBV6-1 | CASSQAQEQYF | TGTGCCAGCAGCCAAGCCCAGGAGCAGTACTTC
TRBJ1-6 | - | many | TRBV7-2 | CASRKGSGGKFSPLHF | TGTGCCAGCAGGAAAGGGAGCGGCGGAAAGTTTTCACCCCTCCACTTT
TRBJ2-3 | - | few | TRBV20-1 | CSARVRPIRADTQYF | TGCAGTGCTAGAGTTCGACCCATTAGGGCAGATACGCAGTATTTT
TRBJ1-1 | - | - | TRBV9 | CASMGINTEAFF | TGTGCCAGCATGGGGATTAACACTGAAGCTTTCTTT
TRBJ1-1 | - | many | TRBV28 | CASSITTGRSEAFF | TGTGCCAGCAGTATTACAACAGGGCGATCTGAAGCTTTCTTT
TRBJ2-1 | TRBD2 | few | TRBV6-1 | CASRGLAEYNEQFF | TGTGCCAGCAGAGGACTAGCGGAGTACAATGAGCAGTTCTTC
TRBJ1-2 | - | - | TRBV9 | CASSVAKVDTRYGYTF | TGTGCCAGCAGCGTAGCTAAGGTGGATACCCGCTATGGCTACACCTTC
TRBJ2-3 | - | - | TRBV20-1 | CSATPRDTQYF | TGCAGTGCTACGCCCCGAGATACGCAGTATTTT
TRBJ2-7 | TRBD1 | many | TRBV27 | CATSLVRDRGQNEQYF | TGTGCCACCTCACTAGTGAGGGACAGGGGGCAAAACGAGCAGTACTTC
TRBJ2-2 | - | - | TRBV6-1 | CASRSDTTNTGELFF | TGTGCCAGCAGATCGGACACTACGAACACCGGGGAGCTGTTTTTT
TRBJ2-3 | TRBD2 | few | TRBV11-2 | CASSFKAGGQDTQYF | TGTGCCAGCAGCTTTAAAGCGGGGGGGCAAGATACGCAGTATTTT
TRBJ2-7 | - | - | TRBV2 | CASSYEPGVGHEQYF | TGTGCCAGCAGTTACGAGCCAGGGGTTGGCCACGAGCAGTACTTC
TRBJ2-7 | TRBD2 | many | TRBV7-2 | CASSLSAGGPSEQYF | TGTGCCAGCAGCTTATCAGCGGGGGGGCCATCCGAGCAGTACTTC
TRBJ2-3 | - | - | TRBV7-2 | CASRGSGDTQYF | TGTGCCAGCAGAGGTAGTGGGGATACGCAGTATTTT
TRBJ2-1 | - | few | TRBV20-1 | CSATQTDVYNEQFF | TGCAGTGCTACCCAAACGGACGTTTACAATGAGCAGTTCTTC
TRBJ2-7 | - | few | TRBV18 | CASSPSVSYEQYF | TGTGCCAGCTCACCGTCGGTGAGCTACGAGCAGTACTTC
TRBJ2-7 | - | many | TRBV2 | CASSTPMGEQYF | TGTGCCAGCAGTACTCCCATGGGGGAGCAGTACTTC
TRBJ2-4 | - | many | TRBV2 | CASSEYLAKNIQYF | TGTGCCAGCAGTGAGTACCTAGCCAAAAACATTCAGTACTTC
TRBJ2-3 | TRBD1 | - | TRBV2 | CASSPGALDRGDTQYF | TGTGCCAGCAGTCCCGGGGCCCTCGACAGGGGAGATACGCAGTATTTT
TRBJ1-4 | - | many | TRBV7-9 | CASSQDTNEKLFF | TGTGCCAGCAGCCAGGACACCAATGAAAAACTGTTTTTT
TRBJ1-4 | - | - | TRBV4-1 | CASSPVQAMGEKLFF | TGCGCCAGCAGCCCCGTGCAGGCCATGGGGGAAAAACTGTTTTTT
TRBJ2-5 | TRBD2 | - | TRBV20-1 | CRDILAGGLGETQYF | TGCAGGGATATACTAGCGGGAGGGCTTGGGGAGACCCAGTACTTC
TRBJ1-1 | - | - | TRBV6-5 | CASSYTDGGNTEAFF | TGTGCCAGCAGTTACACCGATGGTGGGAACACTGAAGCTTTCTTT
TRBJ1-4 | TRBD1 | - | TRBV7-9 | CASLRTGSNEKLFF | TGTGCCAGCCTAAGGACAGGGTCTAATGAAAAACTGTTTTTT
TRBJ2-5 | - | many | TRBV12-3/TRBV12-4 | CASKSLAIQETQYF | TGTGCCAGCAAGTCCCTAGCGATCCAAGAGACCCAGTACTTC
TRBJ1-1 | - | many | TRBV28 | CASSALGAVEAFF | TGTGCCAGCAGCGCCTTGGGGGCAGTTGAAGCTTTCTTT
TRBJ1-2 | - | - | TRBV7-9 | CASRPWDDPYGYTF | TGTGCCAGCAGGCCATGGGACGACCCCTATGGCTACACCTTC
TRBJ1-1 | - | - | TRBV20-1 | CSARGGRLNTEAFF | TGCAGTGCTAGAGGGGGACGGTTGAACACTGAAGCTTTCTTT
TRBJ2-7 | - | many | TRBV20-1 | CSAFSDTPGEQYF | TGCAGTGCTTTCTCCGACACGCCCGGCGAGCAGTACTTC
TRBJ2-7 | TRBD2 | - | TRBV2 | CASSYGLAGLSSEQYF | TGTGCCAGCAGCTATGGACTAGCGGGGCTGTCTTCCGAGCAGTACTTC
TRBJ1-1 | TRBD1 | - | TRBV5-1 | CASSLGAGGSEAFF | TGCGCCAGCAGCTTGGGGGCAGGGGGTAGTGAAGCTTTCTTT